The next 18 T cell receptor beta chains were all read from a single sample in a study of blood T cell repertoires in COVID-19. TCRdb's copy holds only in-frame clones and misses some; the assay was immunoSEQ multiplex PCR. Counted here are over 85,000 clones, less than 95% occurring once; the ten biggest clones make up approximately 2.2%. Sequencing was carried out using peripheral blood. The receptor set was obtained from a human donor with active COVID-19. The donor label of this sample is uncertain.

V is TRBV9 and J is TRBJ2-2; 7 nucleotides line up with TRBD1. CDR1 is SGDLS, CDR2 YYNGEE, per germline. This CDR3 is built from 14 residues. After removal of 1 base from V and 6 bases from J, the junction contained 3 bases not matched to a gene. CDR3 nucleotide sequence: TGTGCCAGCAGCGTACAAACAGGGGCCGGGGAGCTGTTTTTT. Translating gives CASSVQTGAGELFF.

The chain combines TRBV5-1 with TRBJ2-1, with D possibly being TRBD2 (7 bases). Trimming left V 0 bases short and J 1 base short, with 17 bases between. CDR1 is SGHRS, CDR2 YFSETQ, per germline. The CDR3 is 18 amino acids. CDR3 protein: CASSLAGGSRVSYNEQFF. In DNA, the CDR3 is TGCGCCAGCAGCTTGGCGGGGGGCTCTAGGGTTTCCTACAATGAGCAGTTCTTC.

The chain couples TRBV7-3 to TRBJ2-1; D might be TRBD2 (5 bases). Germline CDR1 SGHTA, CDR2 FQGTGA. The CDR3 is 12 residues long. Between the trimmed V and J ends, which lost 3 bases and 10 bases, there was a span of 10 bases. CDR3 nucleotides: TGTGCCAGCAGCTTTCCGGGGAGAGAGCAGTTCTTC. Its protein product is CASSFPGREQFF. Combining the CDR3 with reference TRBV7-3 and TRBJ2-1 gives the whole variable domain GAGVSQTPSNKVTEKGKYVELRCDPISGHTALYWYRQSLGQGPEFLIYFQGTGAADDSGLPNDRFFAVRPEGSVSTLKIQRTERGDSAVYLCASSFPGREQFFGPGTRLTVL.

The V and J genes are TRBV24-1 and TRBJ1-2; 11 bases are shared with TRBD1. The CDR3 runs to 12 residues. Germline V CDR1 and CDR2: KGHDR, SFDVKD. The ends lost 7 bases at V and 7 bases at J; junction bases unmatched: 1. In DNA form, the CDR3 reads TGTGCCACCAGGGACAGGGGGCTTGGCTACACCTTC. Amino acids: CATRDRGLGYTF.

The chain is built from TRBV11-1 and TRBJ1-1; D is unclear. The CDR3 sequence is 12 residues long. The V end was cut by 3 bases, the J end by 3 bases, with 5 bases between. Germline V CDR1 and CDR2: SGHAT, FQDESV (reference sequence). The CDR3: CASSLSYTEAFF. CDR3 sequence (DNA): TGTGCCAGCAGCTTGTCCTACACTGAAGCTTTCTTT. Based on the CDR3 plus reference TRBV11-1 and TRBJ1-1, the full variable domain is EAEVAQSPRYKITEKSQAVAFWCDPISGHATLYWYRQILGQGPELLVQFQDESVVDDSQLPKDRFSAERLKGVDSTLKIQPAELGDSAMYLCASSLSYTEAFFGQGTRLTVV.

The chain has TRBV28 and TRBJ2-5, with 10 bases aligning to TRBD1. Germline V gene sequence: CDR1 MDHEN, CDR2 SYDVKM. V lost 4 bases, J lost 7 bases, and 3 bases stayed unmatched. This CDR3 spans 13 amino acids. The CDR3 nucleotides are TGTGCCAGCAGTTCCGGACAGGGGGGGACCCAGTACTTC. Translating gives CASSSGQGGTQYF.

This clone showed up just once. This chain connects TRBV20-1 to TRBJ2-1, with D unresolved. Trimming removed 1 base from V and 10 bases from J, with 2 bases in between. The germline V gene encodes CDR1 DFQATT and CDR2 SNEGSKA (reference sequence). This CDR3 spans 9 amino acids. CDR3 DNA: TGCAGTGCTAGAGTAGAGCAGTTCTTC. The encoded protein is CSARVEQFF.

The table lists this clone with a count of one. The rearrangement links TRBV5-1 to TRBJ2-1, with D possibly being TRBD2 (6 bases). CDR1 SGHRS and CDR2 YFSETQ come from the germline V gene. V was shortened by 0 bases and J by 7 bases, with 17 bases between the two germline ends. CDR3 length: 16 amino acids. CDR3 loop: CASSLETGYGGNEQFF. DNA for the CDR3: TGCGCCAGCAGCTTGGAAACAGGCTATGGGGGGAATGAGCAGTTCTTC.

The V call is TRBV5-1, the J call TRBJ1-1; D gene ambiguous. The CDR3 is made up of 13 amino acids. CDR1 is SGHRS, CDR2 YFSETQ, per germline. The V and J ends lost 5 bases and 2 bases respectively, with 10 bases between them. The CDR3 DNA is TGCGCCAGCAGATCTGGGCTTAACACTGAAGCTTTCTTT. This translates into CASRSGLNTEAFF. Full variable domain (outside the CDR3, taken from reference TRBV5-1 and TRBJ1-1): KAGVTQTPRYLIKTRGQQVTLSCSPISGHRSVSWYQQTPGQGLQFLFEYFSETQRNKGNFPGRFSGRQFSNSRSEMNVSTLELGDSALYLCASRSGLNTEAFFGQGTRLTVV.

The chain couples TRBV6-6 to TRBJ1-1; D unresolved. The CDR3 covers 14 residues. The germline gives CDR1 MNHNY, CDR2 SVGAGI (reference sequence). Trimming cost V 0 bases and J 1 base, with 6 bases left between them. As DNA, the CDR3 is TGTGCCAGCAGTTACTCAAGAGGGAACACTGAAGCTTTCTTT. Translating gives CASSYSRGNTEAFF.

A single count supports this clone. The V call is TRBV11-2, the J call TRBJ2-7; TRBD1 aligns across 9 bases. The CDR3 has 18 amino acids. Germline CDR1 reads SGHAT; CDR2 reads FQNNGV. Germline trimming cut 1 base from V and 2 bases from J; bases unmatched to any gene: 12. The CDR3 sequence: CASSLVGSGTGIPYEQYF. For the CDR3, the DNA is TGTGCCAGCAGCTTAGTGGGATCCGGGACAGGGATCCCCTACGAGCAGTACTTC. The entire variable domain, with the rest obtained from reference TRBV11-2 and TRBJ2-7, is as follows: EAGVAQSPRYKIIEKRQSVAFWCNPISGHATLYWYQQILGQGPKLLIQFQNNGVVDDSQLPKDRFSAERLKGVDSTLKIQPAKLEDSAVYLCASSLVGSGTGIPYEQYFGPGTRLTVT.

About this clone itself: One junction end does not reproduce the germline sequence, and a read error may be involved. The chain recombines TRBV7-2 with TRBJ2-7, with 7 bases that match TRBD2. Germline V gives CDR1 SGHTA, CDR2 FQGNSA. The length of the CDR3 is 18 residues. In DNA form, the CDR3 reads TGTGCCAGCAGCTTAGCCCTGGGGGGGGTCAGCCGCTCCTACAAGCAGTACTTC. Translation: CASSLALGGVSRSYKQYF.

The V and J genes are TRBV12-3 or TRBV12-4 and TRBJ2-5, with 7 bases matching TRBD1. The CDR3 length is 13 residues. V shed 5 bases and J 5 bases; nucleotides not matched to a gene: 5. This chain's CDR3 is CASSLGQEETQYF. In nucleotides, the CDR3 is TGTGCCAGCAGTCTCGGACAGGAGGAGACCCAGTACTTC.

The chain couples TRBV6-5 to TRBJ1-1; TRBD1 matches 7 bases. CDR3 length: 13 residues. From germline, CDR1 is MNHEY and CDR2 SVGAGI. The ends lost 10 bases at V and 3 bases at J; junction bases unmatched: 8. In nucleotides, the CDR3 is TGTGCCACCCGACAGGGCAAGGACACTGAAGCTTTCTTT. Amino acids: CATRQGKDTEAFF.

This clone was seen a handful of times. This chain connects TRBV5-5 to TRBJ1-2, with a weak D call TRBD1 (6 bases). CDR1 and CDR2 (germline): SGHKS, YYEKEE (reference sequence). The V end was cut by 4 bases, the J end by 5 bases, with 18 bases between. CDR3 size: 15 residues. CDR3 bases: TGTGCCAGCAGCGTTCCCGGGACAATCTCTTATGGCTACACCTTC. Its translation: CASSVPGTISYGYTF.

The V and J genes are TRBV5-1 and TRBJ2-3; no clear D. Germline assignment: CDR1 SGHRS and CDR2 YFSETQ. The CDR3 runs 14 residues. Trimming stripped 7 bases from V and 2 bases from J, with 14 bases between. CDR3 in DNA: TGCGCCAGCTCTAGATCCCAACCCACAGATACGCAGTATTTT. Translated, it gives CASSRSQPTDTQYF.

This rearrangement joins TRBV24-1 to TRBJ2-3; 9 bases map to TRBD1. The CDR3 contains 12 residues. Per the germline V gene, CDR1 is KGHDR and CDR2 is SFDVKD. J lost 3 bases, V lost 10 bases, and 1 base had no gene match. Here the CDR3 reads CATQGATDTQYF. The CDR3 DNA follows: TGTGCCACACAGGGGGCTACAGATACGCAGTATTTT.

This clone was observed a few times. V and J are TRBV7-9 and TRBJ1-2, with 10 positions matching TRBD1. With V trimmed by 2 bases and J by 2 bases, 5 bases remained unmatched. This CDR3 contains 16 residues. Germline CDR1 is SEHNR and CDR2 is FQNEAQ (reference sequence). The CDR3 spells CASSLNWTGGNYGYTF. CDR3 nucleotides: TGTGCCAGCAGCTTAAACTGGACAGGGGGGAACTATGGCTACACCTTC. Together with reference TRBV7-9 and TRBJ1-2, the CDR3 gives the full variable domain: DTGVSQNPRHKITKRGQNVTFRCDPISEHNRLYWYRQTLGQGPEFLTYFQNEAQLEKSRLLSDRFSAERPKGSFSTLEIQRTEQGDSAMYLCASSLNWTGGNYGYTFGSGTRLTVV.